The T cell receptor beta chain under discussion was sequenced for a study of read filtering for tumor transcriptome and immune sequencing. About the study: Roughly 8 patients were R-ISS I, approximately 15 were R-ISS II, about seven were R-ISS III. TCR-mapped reads were about 3.5 to 10.27 million with IR-seq versus roughly 85 to 1,400 with RNA-seq.

In its sample, this clonotype was seen many times. Relative to the germline gene, one junction end is altered; a read error may explain this. Molecular barcoded adaptors covering alpha/delta and beta/gamma chains were used on 400 to 450 ng RNA. Via MiXCR, TCRdb re-called the reads, giving one row per CDR3 protein. The profile shows approximately 61,000 distinct CDR3 sequences, 15% to 25% of them singletons. The germline V gene encodes CDR1 SGHDN and CDR2 FVKESK. The CDR3 is 15 amino acids. Sequencing was performed on a population of CD138-negative cells sorted from bone marrow. The chain joins TRBV14 to TRBJ2-1, with 10 bases fitting TRBD1. The source of this sequence is a donor at least 40 years old with multiple myeloma. DNA for the CDR3: TGTGCCAGCAGCCAAGATCGGACAGGGGGTAAGAGCCTAATCTTC. Translated, it gives CASSQDRTGGKSLIF.